These 24 T cell receptor beta chains share one sample of origin, sequenced in a study of blood T cells in healthy people across ages. Sample-barcoded 5' priming and a J-beta primer mix drove a second PCR of 7 to 11 cycles. TCRdb redid the calling of the 5' RACE reads with MiXCR, one entry per CDR3 protein. The sample comprises approximately 810,000 distinct CDR3 sequences, 25% to 35% of which are singletons, and roughly a sixth rests with the top ten. The sequenced material came from blood. These receptors originate from a woman older than 75 in good health.

A word on this clonotype: This clone may be a read error of a much larger clone one base away. The rearrangement links TRBV7-2 to TRBJ2-3, with D hard to call. V gave up 6 bases and J gave up 1 base, with 17 bases separating them. This CDR3 has 16 residues. CDR1 is SGHTA, CDR2 FQGNSA, per germline. The CDR3 reads CASSLRALRGTDTQYF. The CDR3 DNA reads TGTGCCAGCAGTCTAAGAGCCCTTAGGGGCACAGATACGCAGTATTTT.

This clonotype occurred a few times. CDR3 nucleotides: TGTGCCATCACTCTTACAACGAACACTGAAGCTTTCTTT. Amino acid sequence: CAITLTTNTEAFF. The chain uses TRBV10-3 and TRBJ1-1, with D unclear. Germline CDR1 and CDR2: ENHRY and SYGVKD. The V end lost 7 bases, the J end lost 1 base, and 10 bases lay between the germline ends. The CDR3 is 13 amino acids.

The rearrangement uses TRBV29-1 and TRBJ2-3; 8 positions agree with TRBD2. V trimming: 3 bases; J trimming: 6 bases; junction bases outside the gene matches: 11. This CDR3 is built from 15 residues. Germline lookup yields CDR1 SQVTM and CDR2 ANQGSEA. The CDR3 sequence: CSVERGTGGLDTQYF. As DNA, the CDR3 is TGCAGCGTTGAGAGGGGAACGGGAGGGCTGGATACGCAGTATTTT.

A note on this clonotype: A much larger clonotype is one base distant, so this may be a read error. This chain links TRBV6-2 or TRBV6-3 with TRBJ2-4, with a tentative D call TRBD2 (6 bases). The end of the DNA is better explained by TRBJ2-5, so the J call may be wrong. The CDR3 totals 14 residues. Germline lookup yields CDR1 MNHEY and CDR2 SVGEGT. CDR3 bases: TGTGCCAGCATGGCGGGACGGGCGGGGGAGACCCAGTACTTC. It encodes CASMAGRAGETQYF.

In the case of this clonotype: Just one base apart from a much larger clone, this may be a read error. The V call is TRBV28, the J call TRBJ2-4; weak D call: TRBD2 (5 bases). In germline, CDR1 is MDHEN, CDR2 SYDVKM. CDR3 length: 11 amino acids. V lost 7 bases, J lost 10 bases, and 11 bases lay in between. The CDR3 DNA follows: TGTGCCAGCAAAATTGAGGGTATTCAGTACTTC. This encodes CASKIEGIQYF.

This clonotype was seen a few times. The genes are TRBV7-8 and TRBJ2-1, with TRBD2 identical over 7 bases. V lost 1 base, J lost 10 bases, and 13 bases stayed unmatched. In germline, CDR1 is SGHVS, CDR2 FQNEAQ. CDR3 size: 16 residues. This CDR3 is CASSLVPAGRAGEQFF. The CDR3 DNA follows: TGTGCCAGCAGCTTAGTTCCAGCGGGGAGGGCTGGGGAGCAGTTCTTC.

This clonotype was picked up many times. The V call is TRBV6-2 or TRBV6-3, the J call TRBJ2-3; 7 bases map to TRBD2. J gave up 0 bases and V 0 bases, and 12 bases lay outside the gene matches. The V gene's germline CDR1 is MNHEY and CDR2 SVGEGT. The CDR3 sequence is 19 residues long. The CDR3 region has the DNA TGTGCCAGCAGTTACTCCTACCGGGACTACCCCTCTAGCACAGATACGCAGTATTTT. Its translation is CASSYSYRDYPSSTDTQYF.

This clonotype has more than one count but fewer than ten. This may stem from a read error, because a much larger clone lies one nucleotide away. V usage is TRBV6-5 and J usage is TRBJ2-5; TRBD2 is a possible D gene (7 bases). CDR3 length equals 13 residues. Germline CDR1 reads MNHEY; CDR2 reads SVGAGI. V lost 5 bases to trimming and J lost 13 bases, with 20 bases between them. The CDR3 nucleotides read TGTGCCAGCAGTAAGGGGCACTCGGGGGGCCGGTACTTC. This gives the protein CASSKGHSGGRYF.

As regards this clonotype: A single base separates this from a much larger clone, so it may be a read error. The DNA of the CDR3 is TGTGCCAGCAACCTGGGGACTAGCGGGGCAGATACGCGGTATTTT. It encodes CASNLGTSGADTRYF. The V and J genes are TRBV6-2 or TRBV6-3 and TRBJ2-3, with TRBD2 matching over 13 bases. The germline gives CDR1 MNHEY, CDR2 SVGEGT. This CDR3 region has 15 residues.

This clonotype was observed a few times. The chain combines TRBV3-1 with TRBJ1-1; 7 positions agree with TRBD1. Germline values: CDR1 LGHDT, CDR2 YNNKEL (reference sequence). The V gene end was trimmed by 5 bases and the J gene end by 7 bases; junction bases not matched to a gene: 22. This CDR3 contains 18 residues. CDR3: CASSTPGTARDGVVEAFF. In nucleotides, the CDR3 is TGTGCCAGCAGCACGCCCGGGACAGCTAGGGATGGCGTTGTTGAAGCTTTCTTT.

This clonotype was observed at least ten times. This chain uses TRBV20-1 with TRBJ1-2; D is unclear. CDR3 length: 11 residues. Trimming cost V 2 bases and J 7 bases, with 8 bases left between them. Germline loops: CDR1 DFQATT, CDR2 SNEGSKA (reference sequence). Written as DNA, the CDR3 is TGCAGTGCTAGATTGGGTGCTGGCTACACCTTC. It is translated as CSARLGAGYTF.

This clonotype was seen ten or more times. DNA for the CDR3: TGTGCCAGCCGGCCCACGGAGGGGTGGTCCTACGAGCAGTACTTC. Translating it yields CASRPTEGWSYEQYF. This sequence joins TRBV6-5 and TRBJ2-7; D is perhaps TRBD2 (6 bases). Trimming stripped 8 bases from V and 1 base from J, with 18 bases between. This CDR3 region has 15 residues. Per germline, CDR1 MNHEY and CDR2 SVGAGI.

V gene TRBV6-1 combines with J gene TRBJ1-1, with a tentative D call TRBD1 (5 bases). CDR1 and CDR2 from the germline V gene are MNHNS and SASEGT. V was clipped by 6 bases and J by 0 bases, with 8 bases between them. CDR3 length: 13 residues. The CDR3 protein is CASREGLNTEAFF. The CDR3 region has the DNA TGTGCCAGCAGAGAGGGGTTGAACACTGAAGCTTTCTTT.

This clonotype was picked up a small number of times. Written as DNA, the CDR3 is TGCAGTGCTGTGACAGGGTCGAACACTGAAGCTTTCTTT. Its translation: CSAVTGSNTEAFF. The rearrangement links TRBV20-1 to TRBJ1-1, with 7 bases aligning to TRBD1. Germline V CDR1 and CDR2: DFQATT, SNEGSKA (reference sequence). The CDR3 loop spans 13 amino acids. Trimming cost V 5 bases and J 1 base; bases outside gene matches: 4.

This clonotype showed up many times. The chain carries TRBV12-3 or TRBV12-4 and TRBJ2-3, with no clear D. The CDR3 is 12 amino acids. Between the trimmed V and J ends, which lost 6 bases and 0 bases, there was a span of 4 bases. Here the CDR3 DNA reads TGTGCCAGCAGGGCTAGCACAGATACGCAGTATTTT. Protein: CASRASTDTQYF.

This clonotype was detected ten times or more. This chain links TRBV7-8 with TRBJ1-5, with 7 bases aligning to TRBD1. The CDR3 is made up of 18 amino acids. The trim removed 4 bases at V and 0 bases at J, leaving 12 bases unmatched. Germline-derived CDR1 and CDR2 are SGHVS and FQNEAQ. The CDR3 loop is CASSWNPGQFVSNQPQHF. The CDR3 nucleotides read TGTGCCAGCAGCTGGAACCCGGGACAGTTCGTTAGCAATCAGCCCCAGCATTTT.

The chain uses TRBV6-2 or TRBV6-3 and TRBJ2-3, with no clear D. The germline gives CDR1 MNHEY, CDR2 SVGEGT. V was shortened by 10 bases and J by 0 bases, with 5 bases between the two germline ends. CDR3 length: 11 residues. This chain's CDR3 is CAIRSTDTQYF. The DNA of the CDR3 is TGTGCCATACGTAGCACAGATACGCAGTATTTT.

This clonotype was picked up a small number of times. The V call is TRBV7-9, the J call TRBJ1-2; D is unclear. The CDR3 has 14 residues. The germline CDR1 and CDR2 sequences are SEHNR and FQNEAQ (reference sequence). Trimming took 1 base from V and 1 from J, leaving 7 bases between them. The DNA of the CDR3 is TGTGCCAGCAGCTTAGATGTAGATAACTATGGCTACACCTTC. Translated: CASSLDVDNYGYTF.

The genes are TRBV27 and TRBJ2-1; unclear D gene. Germline V gives CDR1 MNHEY, CDR2 SMNVEV (reference sequence). This CDR3 has 15 amino acids. Trimming took 6 bases from V and 12 from J, leaving 24 bases between them. The CDR3 here is CASSMEATLPGLQFF. The CDR3 region has the DNA TGTGCCAGCAGCATGGAAGCGACCCTCCCCGGCTTGCAGTTCTTC.

This clonotype has more than one count but fewer than ten. V usage is TRBV7-8 and J usage is TRBJ2-3, with D maybe TRBD2 (5 bases). Trimming removed 5 bases from V and 3 bases from J, with 15 bases in between. Germline V gene lookup returns CDR1 SGHVS and CDR2 FQNEAQ. There are 15 residues in the CDR3. CDR3 residues: CASSAGVWETDTQYF. CDR3 sequence (DNA): TGTGCCAGCAGCGCCGGTGTTTGGGAGACAGATACGCAGTATTTT.

On this clonotype: A single base separates this from a much larger clone, so it may be a read error. The genes are TRBV7-9 and TRBJ2-6; a possible D gene is TRBD1 (5 bases). CDR1 SEHNR and CDR2 FQNEAQ come from the germline V gene (reference sequence). This CDR3 contains 15 residues. The CDR3 coding sequence is TGTGCCAGCAGCTTAGACAGTGCTGGGGCCAACGTCCGGACTTTC. Its protein is CASSLDSAGANVRTF.

Ten or more counts support this clonotype. The V and J genes are TRBV5-4 and TRBJ2-5; TRBD2 matches 14 bases. The length of the CDR3 is 15 residues. The V gene's germline CDR1 is SGHNT and CDR2 YYREEE (reference sequence). The ends lost 0 bases at V and 13 bases at J; junction bases unmatched: 8. The CDR3 DNA reads TGTGCCAGCAGCTTGGCTCCGGGGACTAGCGGGGGTCGGTACTTC. It is translated as CASSLAPGTSGGRYF.

This clonotype was observed a few times. The J gene is TRBJ2-7, the V gene TRBV19, with 7 bases lining up with TRBD1. This CDR3 is 15 amino acids long. V was clipped by 5 bases and J by 1 base; unmatched bases: 8. From germline, CDR1 is LNHDA and CDR2 SQIVND (reference sequence). The CDR3: CASSPNRQGSYEQYF. CDR3 in DNA: TGTGCCAGTAGTCCCAACCGACAGGGTTCCTACGAGCAGTACTTC.

This clonotype was seen a handful of times. A read error is possible here, since a much larger clone lies one base away. The chain couples TRBV20-1 to TRBJ2-5; 13 bases map to TRBD2. Looked up from germline, CDR1 is DFQATT and CDR2 is SNEGSKA (reference sequence). CDR3 length equals 15 residues. V gave up 4 bases and J gave up 11 bases; unmatched junction bases: 13. CDR3 DNA: TGCAGTGCTACTTGGACTAGCGGGGGAGACTATGAGCAGTACTTC. Translation gives CSATWTSGGDYEQYF.